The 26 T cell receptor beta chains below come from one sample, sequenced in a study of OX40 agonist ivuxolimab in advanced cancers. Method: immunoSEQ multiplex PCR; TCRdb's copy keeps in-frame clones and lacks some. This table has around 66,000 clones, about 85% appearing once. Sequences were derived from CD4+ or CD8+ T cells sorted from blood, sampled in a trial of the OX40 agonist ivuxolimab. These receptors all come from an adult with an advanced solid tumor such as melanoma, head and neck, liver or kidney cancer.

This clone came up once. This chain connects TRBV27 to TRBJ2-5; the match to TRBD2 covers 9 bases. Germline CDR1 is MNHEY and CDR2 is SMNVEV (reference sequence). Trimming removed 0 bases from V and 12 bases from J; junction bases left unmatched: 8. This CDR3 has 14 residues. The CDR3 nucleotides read TGTGCCAGCAGTTTATCCCCCCTAGCGGGACAAAAGTACTTC. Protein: CASSLSPLAGQKYF.

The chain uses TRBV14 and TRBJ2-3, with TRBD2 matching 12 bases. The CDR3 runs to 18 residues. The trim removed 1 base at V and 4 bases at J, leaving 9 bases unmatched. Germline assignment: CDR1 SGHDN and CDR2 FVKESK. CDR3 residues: CASSQGTSGVVTADTQYF. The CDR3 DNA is TGTGCCAGCAGCCAAGGGACTAGCGGGGTTGTCACCGCAGATACGCAGTATTTT.

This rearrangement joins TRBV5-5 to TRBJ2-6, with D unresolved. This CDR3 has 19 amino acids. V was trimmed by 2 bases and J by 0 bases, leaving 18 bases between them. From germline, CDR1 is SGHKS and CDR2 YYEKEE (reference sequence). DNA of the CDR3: TGTGCCAGCAGCTTCGAGATTTGGCAGCAAGTCTCTGGGGCCAACGTCCTGACTTTC. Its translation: CASSFEIWQQVSGANVLTF.

CDR3 protein: CASSLALNREGYTF. For the CDR3, the DNA is TGTGCCAGCAGCTTGGCGTTAAACAGGGAGGGCTACACCTTC. The V call is TRBV5-4, the J call TRBJ1-2; tentative D call: TRBD1 (6 bases). Trimming cost V 0 bases and J 8 bases, with 14 bases left between them. The germline V gene encodes CDR1 SGHNT and CDR2 YYREEE (reference sequence). The CDR3 loop spans 14 amino acids.

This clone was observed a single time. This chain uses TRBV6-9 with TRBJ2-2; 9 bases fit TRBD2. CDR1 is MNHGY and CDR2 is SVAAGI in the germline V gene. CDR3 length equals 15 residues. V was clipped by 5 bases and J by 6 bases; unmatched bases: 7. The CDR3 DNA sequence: TGTGCCAGCAGTCCTGGGACTAGCTTGGCCGGGGAGCTGTTTTTT. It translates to CASSPGTSLAGELFF.

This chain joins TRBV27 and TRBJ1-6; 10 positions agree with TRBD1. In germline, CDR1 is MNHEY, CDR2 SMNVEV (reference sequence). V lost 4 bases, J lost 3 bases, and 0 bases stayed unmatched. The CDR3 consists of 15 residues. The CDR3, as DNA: TGTGCCAGCAGTTGGACAGGGGGCTATAATTCACCCCTCCACTTT. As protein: CASSWTGGYNSPLHF.

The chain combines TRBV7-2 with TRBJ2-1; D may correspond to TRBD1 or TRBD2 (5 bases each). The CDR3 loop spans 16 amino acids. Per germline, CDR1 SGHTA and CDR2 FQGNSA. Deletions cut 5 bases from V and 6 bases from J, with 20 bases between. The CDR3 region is CASSVRDPRVGNEQFF. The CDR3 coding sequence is TGTGCCAGCAGCGTCAGGGACCCCCGGGTTGGCAATGAGCAGTTCTTC.

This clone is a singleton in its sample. The chain's CDR3 is CASSYLPDGNSPLHF. The CDR3 DNA sequence: TGTGCCAGCAGTTACCTACCGGACGGCAATTCACCCCTCCACTTT. The chain uses TRBV6-5 and TRBJ1-6; D is ambiguous. The CDR3 length is 15 residues. Between the trimmed V and J ends, which lost 2 bases and 7 bases, there was a span of 12 bases. Germline values: CDR1 MNHEY, CDR2 SVGAGI.

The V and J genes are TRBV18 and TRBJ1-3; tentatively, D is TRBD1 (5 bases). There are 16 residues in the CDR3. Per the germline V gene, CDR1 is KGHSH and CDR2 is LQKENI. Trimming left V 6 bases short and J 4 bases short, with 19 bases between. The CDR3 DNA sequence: TGTGCCAGCTCGCACTACACCGGGACTCCAGGAAACACCATATATTTT. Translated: CASSHYTGTPGNTIYF.

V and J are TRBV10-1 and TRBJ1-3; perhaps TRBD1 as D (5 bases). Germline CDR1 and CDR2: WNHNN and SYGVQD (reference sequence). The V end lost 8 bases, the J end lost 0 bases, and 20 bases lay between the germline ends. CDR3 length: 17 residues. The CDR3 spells CASFHTCGALSGNTIYF. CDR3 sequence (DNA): TGCGCCAGCTTTCATACGTGTGGGGCCCTCTCTGGAAACACCATATATTTT.

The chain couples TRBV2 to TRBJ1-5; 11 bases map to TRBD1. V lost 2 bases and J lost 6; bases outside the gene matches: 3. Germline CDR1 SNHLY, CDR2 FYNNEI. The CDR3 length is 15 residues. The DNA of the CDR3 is TGTGCCAGCAGTGAATGGGGACAGGGGGGTCAGCCCCAGCATTTT. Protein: CASSEWGQGGQPQHF.

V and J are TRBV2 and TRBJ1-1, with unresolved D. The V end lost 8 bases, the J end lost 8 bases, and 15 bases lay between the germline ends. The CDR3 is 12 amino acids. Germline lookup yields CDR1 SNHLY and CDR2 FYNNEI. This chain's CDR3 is CASLPESREAFF. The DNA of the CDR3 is TGTGCCAGCCTACCGGAAAGTAGAGAAGCTTTCTTT.

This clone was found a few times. This CDR3 is CASSPSEVYEQYF. The CDR3 DNA reads TGTGCCAGCAGTCCCTCCGAGGTGTACGAGCAGTACTTC. The V gene is TRBV6-5, the J gene TRBJ2-7; the D is unclear. The CDR3 contains 13 residues. Germline assignment: CDR1 MNHEY and CDR2 SVGAGI. V lost 5 bases to trimming and J lost 4 bases, with 12 bases between them.

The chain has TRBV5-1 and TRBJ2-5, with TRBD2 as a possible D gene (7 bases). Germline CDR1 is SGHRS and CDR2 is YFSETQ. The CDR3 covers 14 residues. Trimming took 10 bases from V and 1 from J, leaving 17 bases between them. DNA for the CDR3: TGCGCCTCCGGGGGCGGGGGTTCCCAAGAGACCCAGTACTTC. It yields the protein CASGGGGSQETQYF.

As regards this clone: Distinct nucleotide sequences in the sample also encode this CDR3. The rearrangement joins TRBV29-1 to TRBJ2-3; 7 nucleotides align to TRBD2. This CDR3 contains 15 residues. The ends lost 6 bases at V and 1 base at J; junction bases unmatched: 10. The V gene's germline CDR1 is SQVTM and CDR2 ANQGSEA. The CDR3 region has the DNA TGCAGCGTGGAGAGAGGCCGGGGGGGCACAGATACGCAGTATTTT. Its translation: CSVERGRGGTDTQYF.

Here the CDR3 DNA reads TGTGCCAGCAGACCTCCAGGGTACCAAGAGACCCAGTACTTC. Protein: CASRPPGYQETQYF. V is TRBV7-2 and J is TRBJ2-5; possibly TRBD1 for D (5 bases). The V end lost 6 bases, the J end lost 0 bases, and 11 bases lay between the germline ends. Germline CDR1 is SGHTA and CDR2 is FQGNSA. The CDR3 consists of 14 residues.

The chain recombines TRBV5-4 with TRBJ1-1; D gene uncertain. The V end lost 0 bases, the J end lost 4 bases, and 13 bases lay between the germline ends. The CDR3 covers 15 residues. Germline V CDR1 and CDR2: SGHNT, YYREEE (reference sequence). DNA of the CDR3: TGTGCCAGCAGCTTGGAGGACTCCCGGTCCACTGAAGCTTTCTTT. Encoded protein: CASSLEDSRSTEAFF.

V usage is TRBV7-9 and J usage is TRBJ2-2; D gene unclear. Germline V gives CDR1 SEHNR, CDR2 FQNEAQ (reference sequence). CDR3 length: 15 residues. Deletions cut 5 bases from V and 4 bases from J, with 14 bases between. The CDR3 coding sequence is TGTGCCAGCAGCCCTCCTCCCCAGTCCACCGGGGAGCTGTTTTTT. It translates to CASSPPPQSTGELFF.

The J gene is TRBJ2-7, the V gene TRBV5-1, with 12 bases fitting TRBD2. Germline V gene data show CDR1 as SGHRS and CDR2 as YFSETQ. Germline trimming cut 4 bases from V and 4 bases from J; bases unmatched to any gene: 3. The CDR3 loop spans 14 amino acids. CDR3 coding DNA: TGCGCCAGCAGCGCTAGCGGGGGGGCGTACGAGCAGTACTTC. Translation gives CASSASGGAYEQYF.

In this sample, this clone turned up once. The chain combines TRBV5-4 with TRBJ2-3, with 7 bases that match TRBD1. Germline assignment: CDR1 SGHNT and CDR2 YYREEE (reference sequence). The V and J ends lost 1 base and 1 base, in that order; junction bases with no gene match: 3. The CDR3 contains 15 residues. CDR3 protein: CASSLRTGGTDTQYF. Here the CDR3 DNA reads TGTGCCAGCAGCTTGCGAACAGGGGGCACAGATACGCAGTATTTT.

The CDR3 loop is CASSVAASGGDEQYF. In DNA form, the CDR3 reads TGTGCCAGCAGCGTAGCGGCTAGTGGGGGCGACGAGCAGTACTTC. This rearrangement joins TRBV9 to TRBJ2-7; the D gene is possibly TRBD1 (6 bases). Per the germline V gene, CDR1 is SGDLS and CDR2 is YYNGEE. Deletions cut 0 bases from V and 5 bases from J, with 15 bases between. The CDR3 length is 15 residues.

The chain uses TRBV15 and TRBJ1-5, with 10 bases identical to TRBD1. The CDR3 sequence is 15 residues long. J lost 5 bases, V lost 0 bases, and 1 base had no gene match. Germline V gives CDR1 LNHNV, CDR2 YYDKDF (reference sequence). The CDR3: CATSREGQGYQPQHF. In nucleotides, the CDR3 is TGTGCCACCAGCAGAGAGGGACAGGGGTATCAGCCCCAGCATTTT.

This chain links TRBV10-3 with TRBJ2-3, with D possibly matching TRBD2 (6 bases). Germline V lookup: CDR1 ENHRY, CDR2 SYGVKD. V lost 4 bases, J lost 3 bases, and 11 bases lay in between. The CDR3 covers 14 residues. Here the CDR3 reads CAISVGGVTDTQYF. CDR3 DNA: TGTGCCATCAGTGTTGGCGGGGTTACAGATACGCAGTATTTT.

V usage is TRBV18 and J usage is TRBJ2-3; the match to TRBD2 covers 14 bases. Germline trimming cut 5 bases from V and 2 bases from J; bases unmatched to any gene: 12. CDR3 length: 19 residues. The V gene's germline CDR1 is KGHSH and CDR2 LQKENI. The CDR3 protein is CASSSLGLAGGPVTDTQYF. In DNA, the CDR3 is TGTGCCAGCTCATCCCTTGGACTAGCGGGGGGACCGGTCACAGATACGCAGTATTTT.

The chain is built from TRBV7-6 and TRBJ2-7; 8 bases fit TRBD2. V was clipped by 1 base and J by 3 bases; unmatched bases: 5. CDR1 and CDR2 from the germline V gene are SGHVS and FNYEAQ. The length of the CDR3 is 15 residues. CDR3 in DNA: TGTGCCAGCAGCTTAGAAAGGCGGGGGGACTACGAGCAGTACTTC. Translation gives CASSLERRGDYEQYF. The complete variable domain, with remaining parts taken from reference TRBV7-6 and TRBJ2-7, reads GAGVSQSPRYKVTKRGQDVALRCDPISGHVSLYWYRQALGQGPEFLTYFNYEAQQDKSGLPNDRFSAERPEGSISTLTIQRTEQRDSAMYRCASSLERRGDYEQYFGPGTRLTVT.

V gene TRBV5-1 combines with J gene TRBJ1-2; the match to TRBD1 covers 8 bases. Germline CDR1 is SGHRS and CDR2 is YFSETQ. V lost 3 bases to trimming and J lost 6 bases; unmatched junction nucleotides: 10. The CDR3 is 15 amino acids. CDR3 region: CASSSPETGVHGYTF. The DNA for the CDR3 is TGCGCCAGCAGCTCCCCGGAGACAGGGGTACATGGCTACACCTTC. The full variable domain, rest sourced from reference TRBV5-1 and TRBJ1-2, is KAGVTQTPRYLIKTRGQQVTLSCSPISGHRSVSWYQQTPGQGLQFLFEYFSETQRNKGNFPGRFSGRQFSNSRSEMNVSTLELGDSALYLCASSSPETGVHGYTFGSGTRLTVV.